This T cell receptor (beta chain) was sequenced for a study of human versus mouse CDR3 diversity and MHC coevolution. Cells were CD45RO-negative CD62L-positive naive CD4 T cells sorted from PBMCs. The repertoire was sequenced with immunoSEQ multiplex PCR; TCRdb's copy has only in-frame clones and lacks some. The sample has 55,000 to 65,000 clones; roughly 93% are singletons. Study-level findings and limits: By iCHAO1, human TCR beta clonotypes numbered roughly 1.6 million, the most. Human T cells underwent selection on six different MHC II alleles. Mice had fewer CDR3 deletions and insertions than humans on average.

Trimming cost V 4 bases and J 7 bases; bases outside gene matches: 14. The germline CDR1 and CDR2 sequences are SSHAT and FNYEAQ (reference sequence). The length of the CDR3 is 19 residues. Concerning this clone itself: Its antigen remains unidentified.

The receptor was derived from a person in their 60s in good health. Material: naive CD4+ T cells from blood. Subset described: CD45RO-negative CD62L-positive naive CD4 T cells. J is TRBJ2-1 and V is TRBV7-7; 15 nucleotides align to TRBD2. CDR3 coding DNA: TGTGCCAGCAGCTCCAGTCCGGGACTAGCGGGAGGTTTGGGTAATGAGCAGTTCTTC. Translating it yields CASSSSPGLAGGLGNEQFF.